These 25 T cell receptor beta chains were all obtained from the same sample, sequenced in a study of a mutant IDH1 vaccine in newly diagnosed glioma. Their antigens are not known. Time point described: week 35, safety follow-up. A 20-mer mutant IDH1 peptide at 300 ug was injected subcutaneously with topical imiquimod. Some clones are missing from TCRdb's copy, which holds only in-frame ones; the method was immunoSEQ multiplex PCR. The table has around 41,000 clones, 85% to 90% seen once. The sequencing used PBMCs, collected from a glioma patient whose treatment included an IDH1 peptide vaccine. Receptor source: a man aged 40-49 years with glioma.

This chain joins TRBV6-4 and TRBJ2-6; D ambiguous. Germline-derived CDR1 and CDR2 are MRHNA and SNTAGT. The V end lost 5 bases, the J end lost 1 base, and 9 bases lay between the germline ends. This CDR3 region has 15 residues. Here the CDR3 reads CASSLTESGANVLTF. CDR3 in DNA: TGTGCCAGCAGTTTGACTGAGTCTGGGGCCAACGTCCTGACTTTC.

This chain links TRBV6-5 with TRBJ2-2, with D possibly matching TRBD2 (5 bases). V lost 0 bases, J lost 3 bases, and 11 bases lay in between. Germline lookup yields CDR1 MNHEY and CDR2 SVGAGI. The CDR3 loop spans 16 amino acids. In DNA, the CDR3 is TGTGCCAGCAGTTACTCGGGGAGTGGGTACACCGGGGAGCTGTTTTTT. Protein product: CASSYSGSGYTGELFF.

DNA for the CDR3: TGTGCCAGCAGTTATTTTGGGGCAGGCGGCACAGATACGCAGTATTTT. This translates into CASSYFGAGGTDTQYF. The gene calls are TRBV6-6 and TRBJ2-3; D might be TRBD1 (5 bases). Germline V gene sequence: CDR1 MNHNY, CDR2 SVGAGI (reference sequence). The V end was cut by 3 bases, the J end by 1 base, with 14 bases between. There are 16 residues in the CDR3.

This chain links TRBV5-4 with TRBJ2-2, with D hard to call. V shed 4 bases and J shed 0 bases, with 10 bases lying between them. The CDR3 loop spans 15 amino acids. Germline-derived CDR1 and CDR2 are SGHNT and YYREEE (reference sequence). DNA of the CDR3: TGTGCCAGCAGCCCGGAGATCTCGAACACCGGGGAGCTGTTTTTT. Protein: CASSPEISNTGELFF.

The chain is built from TRBV6-4 and TRBJ1-4; D is unclear. The CDR3 extends over 10 amino acids. Germline V gives CDR1 MRHNA, CDR2 SNTAGT. V was cut by 9 bases and J by 3 bases, with 2 bases left in between. CDR3 bases: TGTGCCAGTCCTAATGAAAAACTGTTTTTT. This sequence encodes CASPNEKLFF.

The chain links TRBV5-1 to TRBJ1-6; D remains unclear. CDR3 length: 14 amino acids. V was pared by 0 bases and J by 7 bases, with 8 bases between. Germline lookup yields CDR1 SGHRS and CDR2 YFSETQ. DNA of the CDR3: TGCGCCAGCAGCTTGGTCCGAGAGAATTCACCCCTCCACTTT. It codes for CASSLVRENSPLHF.

V and J are TRBV29-1 and TRBJ2-3; 7 nucleotides align to TRBD2. This CDR3 has 14 amino acids. V trimming: 0 bases; J trimming: 5 bases; junction bases outside the gene matches: 5. The germline V gene has CDR1 SQVTM and CDR2 ANQGSEA. CDR3 nucleotides: TGCAGCGTTGAAGAGGGGGGGTCGGGAGATACGCAGTATTTT. Its translation is CSVEEGGSGDTQYF.

The CDR3 bases are TGTGCCAGCAGCTCCCGCCTAGCGGTGAGCTCCTACAATGAGCAGTTCTTC. Encoded protein: CASSSRLAVSSYNEQFF. J is TRBJ2-1 and V is TRBV9; 7 bases align to TRBD2. This CDR3 has 17 amino acids. Germline trimming cut 4 bases from V and 0 bases from J; bases unmatched to any gene: 10. Germline V lookup: CDR1 SGDLS, CDR2 YYNGEE.

The V call is TRBV6-6, the J call TRBJ1-3; 10 bases line up with TRBD1. The CDR3 extends over 16 amino acids. Losses at the gene ends were 4 bases for V and 4 bases for J; bases not matched to a gene: 7. CDR1 is MNHNY and CDR2 is SVGAGI in the germline V gene (reference sequence). DNA for the CDR3: TGTGCCAGCAGTTCCGGGACAGGGGTGTCCGGAAACACCATATATTTT. This gives the protein CASSSGTGVSGNTIYF.

The gene calls are TRBV19 and TRBJ2-5; 9 bases are shared with TRBD1. Germline V gene data show CDR1 as LNHDA and CDR2 as SQIVND (reference sequence). This CDR3 has 14 residues. V lost 4 bases to trimming and J lost 5 bases; unmatched junction nucleotides: 5. The CDR3 protein is CASSTGQGWETQYF. The CDR3 DNA reads TGTGCCAGTAGTACCGGACAGGGGTGGGAGACCCAGTACTTC.

V usage is TRBV19 and J usage is TRBJ2-1, with TRBD2 matching over 14 bases. CDR3 length: 16 amino acids. V lost 6 bases to trimming and J lost 3 bases; unmatched junction nucleotides: 4. Germline V gene sequence: CDR1 LNHDA, CDR2 SQIVND (reference sequence). The CDR3 spells CASSGTSGSYYNEQFF. CDR3 sequence (DNA): TGTGCCAGTAGCGGGACTAGCGGGAGCTACTACAATGAGCAGTTCTTC.

The V gene is TRBV5-1, the J gene TRBJ2-5, with 7 bases fitting TRBD2. The CDR3 extends over 13 amino acids. Per germline, CDR1 SGHRS and CDR2 YFSETQ. V lost 4 bases to trimming and J lost 5 bases; unmatched junction nucleotides: 5. CDR3 region: CASSDPAGETQYF. The DNA of the CDR3 is TGCGCCAGCAGCGACCCAGCGGGGGAGACCCAGTACTTC.

This chain connects TRBV7-6 to TRBJ1-5, with no clear D. The V end lost 5 bases, the J end lost 5 bases, and 13 bases lay between the germline ends. The length of the CDR3 is 14 residues. Germline CDR1 reads SGHVS; CDR2 reads FNYEAQ. This CDR3 reads CASSIGRGDQPQHF. The CDR3 DNA reads TGTGCCAGCAGCATCGGACGAGGAGATCAGCCCCAGCATTTT.

CDR3 in amino acids: CASEAGITDTQYF. In nucleotides, the CDR3 is TGTGCCAGCGAAGCGGGAATCACAGATACGCAGTATTTT. The chain uses TRBV6-1 and TRBJ2-3; 7 bases match TRBD2. The length of the CDR3 is 13 residues. With 8 bases clipped from V and 2 bases from J, the junction kept 4 bases outside the gene matches. Germline loops: CDR1 MNHNS, CDR2 SASEGT.

The chain combines TRBV19 with TRBJ1-1, with D possibly being TRBD1 (6 bases). The CDR3 runs 14 residues. Germline CDR1 reads LNHDA; CDR2 reads SQIVND (reference sequence). V was trimmed by 3 bases and J by 4 bases, leaving 12 bases between them. CDR3 loop: CASSIGGRATEAFF. The CDR3, as DNA: TGTGCCAGTAGTATTGGGGGGCGCGCCACTGAAGCTTTCTTT.

The chain is built from TRBV5-4 and TRBJ2-3, with D unclear. There are 16 residues in the CDR3. The V gene's germline CDR1 is SGHNT and CDR2 YYREEE (reference sequence). Between the trimmed V and J ends, which lost 2 bases and 2 bases, there was a span of 15 bases. Here the CDR3 DNA reads TGTGCCAGCAGCTTTGGCCGAGAATACCTCACAGATACGCAGTATTTT. This translates into CASSFGREYLTDTQYF.

The chain combines TRBV7-9 with TRBJ1-1, with TRBD1 matching over 7 bases. The length of the CDR3 is 12 residues. The junction had 3 bases not matched to a gene; V was cut back by 9 bases and J by 2 bases. Germline CDR1 SEHNR, CDR2 FQNEAQ (reference sequence). The CDR3 spells CASRQGNTEAFF. The CDR3 coding sequence is TGTGCCAGTCGACAGGGTAACACTGAAGCTTTCTTT.

The rearrangement links TRBV6-1 to TRBJ1-2, with TRBD1 as a possible D gene (5 bases). The CDR3 totals 15 residues. Germline CDR1 MNHNS, CDR2 SASEGT. Trimming stripped 7 bases from V and 3 bases from J, with 18 bases between. The CDR3 loop is CASTPRDGIHYGYTF. CDR3 bases: TGTGCCAGCACCCCCAGGGACGGCATCCACTATGGCTACACCTTC.

The gene calls are TRBV5-4 and TRBJ2-7, with TRBD1 identical over 9 bases. Germline assignment: CDR1 SGHNT and CDR2 YYREEE (reference sequence). With 1 base clipped from V and 5 bases from J, the junction kept 4 bases outside the gene matches. The CDR3 is made up of 14 amino acids. CDR3 protein: CASSLWDRVHEQYF. CDR3 sequence (DNA): TGTGCCAGCAGCTTGTGGGACAGGGTCCACGAGCAGTACTTC.

In its sample, this clone was seen once. V gene TRBV7-2 combines with J gene TRBJ1-2; D remains unclear. Germline CDR1 reads SGHTA; CDR2 reads FQGNSA. The V end lost 0 bases, the J end lost 8 bases, and 22 bases lay between the germline ends. The CDR3 covers 17 residues. CDR3 sequence: CASSLAIFRVAVEGYTF. For the CDR3, the DNA is TGTGCCAGCAGCTTAGCGATTTTTCGAGTGGCAGTCGAAGGCTACACCTTC. The full variable domain, in which reference TRBV7-2 and TRBJ1-2 provide the parts outside the CDR3, is GAGVSQSPSNKVTEKGKDVELRCDPISGHTALYWYRQSLGQGLEFLIYFQGNSAPDKSGLPSDRFSAERTGGSVSTLTIQRTQQEDSAVYLCASSLAIFRVAVEGYTFGSGTRLTVV.

The rearrangement links TRBV4-1 to TRBJ1-2; D is perhaps TRBD1 (5 bases). The CDR3 covers 18 residues. Trimming removed 0 bases from V and 2 bases from J, with 19 bases in between. CDR1 and CDR2 (germline): MGHRA, YSYEKL. The CDR3 protein is CASSQDSLAGALNYGYTF. The CDR3 DNA reads TGCGCCAGCAGCCAAGATTCCCTAGCCGGGGCTTTAAACTATGGCTACACCTTC.

The rearrangement uses TRBV2 and TRBJ2-3, with 7 bases identical to TRBD2. The CDR3 is 13 residues long. CDR1 and CDR2 from the germline V gene are SNHLY and FYNNEI. With V trimmed by 7 bases and J by 7 bases, 8 bases remained unmatched. The CDR3 reads CASKSGGGNTQYF. As DNA, the CDR3 is TGTGCCAGCAAAAGTGGGGGGGGTAATACGCAGTATTTT.

The count of this clone is one. J is TRBJ2-2 and V is TRBV10-3; D unclear. Germline V gene sequence: CDR1 ENHRY, CDR2 SYGVKD. CDR3 length equals 14 residues. The V end lost 8 bases, the J end lost 8 bases, and 18 bases lay between the germline ends. Here the CDR3 reads CAIAEQDFQGELFF. The DNA for the CDR3 is TGTGCCATCGCAGAGCAGGATTTTCAAGGGGAGCTGTTTTTT.

The V gene is TRBV29-1, the J gene TRBJ1-1; 8 positions match TRBD1. CDR3 length: 12 amino acids. After removal of 4 bases from V and 5 bases from J, the junction contained 3 bases not matched to a gene. Germline values: CDR1 SQVTM, CDR2 ANQGSEA. CDR3 sequence reads: CSVGQGATEAFF. DNA of the CDR3: TGCAGCGTTGGGCAGGGGGCGACTGAAGCTTTCTTT.

The chain recombines TRBV29-1 with TRBJ1-1; the match to TRBD1 covers 8 bases. CDR1 is SQVTM and CDR2 is ANQGSEA in the germline V gene. The CDR3 covers 13 residues. V was pared by 7 bases and J by 5 bases, with 9 bases of the junction left unmatched. The CDR3 reads CSAAPGGGTEAFF. The CDR3 DNA follows: TGCAGCGCCGCGCCAGGGGGCGGGACTGAAGCTTTCTTT.